This T cell receptor (beta chain) was identified during a study of T-cell reconstitution after alpha-beta-depleted transplantation in children. This CDR3 comprises 13 residues. V shed 9 bases and J 4 bases; nucleotides not matched to a gene: 2. Looked up from germline, CDR1 is SNHLY and CDR2 is FYNNEI. As it was prepared, the TCRbeta library received unique molecular identifiers. TCRdb independently ran MiXCR on the PCR reads; one entry per CDR3 protein. The sample yields hundreds of thousands of distinct CDR3 sequences, over 10% seen once. This clonotype was seen many times. The rearrangement links TRBV2 to TRBJ2-1, with 11 nucleotides matching TRBD2. The sequence derives from a girl aged 2 to 10 with congenital amegakaryocytic thrombocytopenia, due to receive a stem cell transplant. Source: PBMCs, taken before TCRalphabeta/CD19-depleted stem cell transplant. The CDR3: CARTSGSYNEQFF. CDR3 coding DNA: TGTGCCAGAACTAGCGGGAGTTACAATGAGCAGTTCTTC.